A single sample gave rise to the 30 T cell receptor beta chains below, sequenced in a study of blood T cell repertoires in COVID-19. Data came from immunoSEQ multiplex PCR; TCRdb stores just in-frame clones and leaves some out. The table shows around 300,000 clones, with 90% occurring only once. The sample was PBMCs or T cells enriched from blood (not recorded which). The receptors were gathered from a woman between 18 and 30 years old with acute COVID-19.

This chain connects TRBV9 to TRBJ1-2, with 10 bases identical to TRBD1. This CDR3 has 22 amino acids. V dropped 0 bases and J dropped 5; count of bases not matched to a gene: 25. From germline, CDR1 is SGDLS and CDR2 YYNGEE. In DNA, the CDR3 is TGTGCCAGCAGCGTAGCCTCGAGAAGTCAGAGGGGACAGGGGAGGGAGGAATATGGCTACACCTTC. Translated, it gives CASSVASRSQRGQGREEYGYTF.

The V call is TRBV27, the J call TRBJ2-5; D possibly corresponds to TRBD1 (6 bases). With 4 bases removed from V and 7 bases from J, the gap between germline ends came to 28 bases. This CDR3 contains 18 residues. The germline V gene has CDR1 MNHEY and CDR2 SMNVEV (reference sequence). CDR3 DNA: TGTGCCAGCAGTTATAAGCCACTGGGACACTCTTCGTTAGCGACCCAGTACTTC. It codes for CASSYKPLGHSSLATQYF.

The chain carries TRBV14 and TRBJ2-2; TRBD2 might be the D (6 bases). The CDR3 sequence is 13 residues long. The V end lost 6 bases, the J end lost 4 bases, and 9 bases lay between the germline ends. From germline, CDR1 is SGHDN and CDR2 FVKESK. The CDR3 nucleotides read TGTGCCAGCAGACGGGACTTCACCGGGGAGCTGTTTTTT. Its translation: CASRRDFTGELFF.

The rearrangement links TRBV25-1 to TRBJ2-3, with a tentative D call TRBD1 (5 bases). Trimming took 6 bases from V and 2 from J, leaving 12 bases between them. Germline-derived CDR1 and CDR2 are MGHDK and SYGVNS. The CDR3 is made up of 14 amino acids. As DNA, the CDR3 is TGTGCCAGCAGCCTAACAGGTTACACAGATACGCAGTATTTT. This sequence encodes CASSLTGYTDTQYF.

The chain employs TRBV9 and TRBJ1-6; D possibly corresponds to TRBD1 (5 bases). Trimming took 3 bases from V and 10 from J, leaving 17 bases between them. CDR1 and CDR2 from the germline V gene are SGDLS and YYNGEE. This CDR3 has 15 amino acids. CDR3 bases: TGTGCCAGCAGCGCCGCCGGACAAGGAAGGTCACCCCTCCACTTT. Amino acid sequence: CASSAAGQGRSPLHF.

V gene TRBV19 combines with J gene TRBJ2-5; the D gene is possibly TRBD1 (6 bases). With 7 bases removed from V and 4 bases from J, the gap between germline ends came to 16 bases. Germline values: CDR1 LNHDA, CDR2 SQIVND (reference sequence). The CDR3 totals 14 residues. CDR3 sequence (DNA): TGTGCCAGTAAGACAGCCTCACAGGGAGAGACCCAGTACTTC. It specifies CASKTASQGETQYF.

This clone was seen once. The rearrangement uses TRBV10-1 and TRBJ1-1; 8 positions match TRBD1. Germline values: CDR1 WNHNN, CDR2 SYGVQD (reference sequence). After removal of 5 bases from V and 3 bases from J, the junction contained 8 bases not matched to a gene. This CDR3 is 15 amino acids long. CDR3 nucleotides: TGCGCCAGCAGTCGCCACAGGGGGAAGGACACTGAAGCTTTCTTT. The encoded protein is CASSRHRGKDTEAFF.

V gene TRBV28 combines with J gene TRBJ2-3, with 13 bases that match TRBD2. The CDR3 is made up of 17 amino acids. Germline loops: CDR1 MDHEN, CDR2 SYDVKM. The V and J ends lost 4 bases and 0 bases, in that order; junction bases with no gene match: 4. The CDR3 DNA reads TGTGCCAGCAGTTGGGGACTAGCGGGGTCTAGCACAGATACGCAGTATTTT. This translates into CASSWGLAGSSTDTQYF. The entire variable domain, with the rest obtained from reference TRBV28 and TRBJ2-3, is as follows: DVKVTQSSRYLVKRTGEKVFLECVQDMDHENMFWYRQDPGLGLRLIYFSYDVKMKEKGDIPEGYSVSREKKERFSLILESASTNQTSMYLCASSWGLAGSSTDTQYFGPGTRLTVL.

This chain uses TRBV27 with TRBJ1-1, with D possibly matching TRBD1 (5 bases). Germline loops: CDR1 MNHEY, CDR2 SMNVEV (reference sequence). This CDR3 has 13 amino acids. With 4 bases removed from V and 0 bases from J, the gap between germline ends came to 6 bases. The CDR3 protein is CASSSRVNTEAFF. The CDR3 nucleotides read TGTGCCAGCAGTTCCAGGGTGAACACTGAAGCTTTCTTT.

V is TRBV5-1 and J is TRBJ1-2; 9 nucleotides agree with TRBD1. Germline CDR1 reads SGHRS; CDR2 reads YFSETQ. The CDR3 spans 15 residues. With 4 bases clipped from V and 8 bases from J, the junction kept 12 bases outside the gene matches. The CDR3 region has the DNA TGCGCCAGCAGCCCACAGACCGGGACAGGGTGGGGCTACACCTTC. Translating it yields CASSPQTGTGWGYTF. Looking up the rest from reference TRBV5-1 and TRBJ1-2 gives the full variable domain: KAGVTQTPRYLIKTRGQQVTLSCSPISGHRSVSWYQQTPGQGLQFLFEYFSETQRNKGNFPGRFSGRQFSNSRSEMNVSTLELGDSALYLCASSPQTGTGWGYTFGSGTRLTVV.

In this sample, this clone turned up once. The chain combines TRBV28 with TRBJ1-2; D perhaps matches TRBD1 (5 bases). The length of the CDR3 is 13 residues. V was cut by 11 bases and J by 1 base, with 14 bases left in between. Germline CDR1 and CDR2: MDHEN and SYDVKM. CDR3 sequence reads: CAVVSGGNYGYTF. CDR3 nucleotide sequence: TGTGCCGTCGTATCGGGGGGTAACTATGGCTACACCTTC.

The chain has TRBV11-2 and TRBJ2-7, with 7 bases identical to TRBD1. This CDR3 spans 14 amino acids. The V gene's germline CDR1 is SGHAT and CDR2 FQNNGV. V was pared by 5 bases and J by 3 bases, with 7 bases of the junction left unmatched. DNA of the CDR3: TGTGCCAGCAGCCCTCTGACAGGGTACTACGAGCAGTACTTC. Protein product: CASSPLTGYYEQYF.

This chain connects TRBV11-3 to TRBJ2-1; D unresolved. V lost 5 bases to trimming and J lost 8 bases, with 16 bases between them. Germline V gives CDR1 SGHNT, CDR2 YENEEA. The CDR3 sequence is 14 residues long. The CDR3 bases are TGTGCCAGCAGCCCCCTCGCGGTGAGCGATGAGCAGTTCTTC. It yields the protein CASSPLAVSDEQFF.

This sequence joins TRBV12-3 or TRBV12-4 and TRBJ1-2; D not resolved. The V and J ends lost 7 bases and 8 bases respectively, with 11 bases between them. This CDR3 has 11 residues. Here the CDR3 reads CASTLRGGYTF. CDR3 sequence (DNA): TGTGCCAGCACCTTAAGAGGGGGCTACACCTTC.

The rearrangement links TRBV28 to TRBJ2-1, with 10 bases lining up with TRBD2. The length of the CDR3 is 16 residues. V lost 7 bases and J lost 7; bases outside the gene matches: 13. Germline V gene sequence: CDR1 MDHEN, CDR2 SYDVKM. CDR3 loop: CASTPPSGSLVNEQFF. The CDR3 DNA follows: TGTGCCAGCACCCCCCCTAGCGGGAGCCTGGTGAATGAGCAGTTCTTC.

The chain carries TRBV5-1 and TRBJ2-2; D uncertain. The CDR3 loop spans 15 amino acids. Between the trimmed V and J ends, which lost 0 bases and 3 bases, there was a span of 9 bases. Germline loops: CDR1 SGHRS, CDR2 YFSETQ. CDR3 coding DNA: TGCGCCAGCAGCTTGGCAGGAACTTACACCGGGGAGCTGTTTTTT. Encoded protein: CASSLAGTYTGELFF.

This chain links TRBV27 with TRBJ2-7; 9 nucleotides align to TRBD1. CDR1 and CDR2 from the germline V gene are MNHEY and SMNVEV (reference sequence). The length of the CDR3 is 14 residues. After removal of 3 bases from V and 3 bases from J, the junction contained 3 bases not matched to a gene. The CDR3 coding sequence is TGTGCCAGCAGTTTCACAGGGGGCGGCTACGAGCAGTACTTC. It codes for CASSFTGGGYEQYF.

For the CDR3, the DNA is TGCGCCAGCAGTGATCTCTTGGCGGGAGAGCCCCAACGGGGCACAGATACGCAGTATTTT. It yields the protein CASSDLLAGEPQRGTDTQYF. This chain uses TRBV10-2 with TRBJ2-3, with 7 positions matching TRBD2. This CDR3 is built from 20 residues. Germline-derived CDR1 and CDR2 are WSHSY and SAAADI. V was pared by 3 bases and J by 1 base, with 19 bases of the junction left unmatched.

The V call is TRBV6-5, the J call TRBJ2-1, with TRBD2 identical over 12 bases. CDR1 is MNHEY and CDR2 is SVGAGI in the germline V gene. The CDR3 is 16 amino acids. V dropped 4 bases and J dropped 9; count of bases not matched to a gene: 10. The CDR3 DNA is TGTGCCAGCAGTTCTTACGGACTAGCGGGACATCGTGAGCAGTTCTTC. Its translation is CASSSYGLAGHREQFF.

The rearrangement links TRBV2 to TRBJ2-5; D perhaps matches TRBD2 (7 bases). Germline assignment: CDR1 SNHLY and CDR2 FYNNEI. The CDR3 covers 12 residues. With 8 bases removed from V and 4 bases from J, the gap between germline ends came to 11 bases. The CDR3 is CASRGAVETQYF. CDR3 DNA: TGTGCCAGCCGGGGGGCTGTAGAGACCCAGTACTTC. Variable domain in full (rest from reference TRBV2 and TRBJ2-5): EPEVTQTPSHQVTQMGQEVILRCVPISNHLYFYWYRQILGQKVEFLVSFYNNEISEKSEIFDDQFSVERPDGSNFTLKIRSTKLEDSAMYFCASRGAVETQYFGPGTRLLVL.

The rearrangement joins TRBV2 to TRBJ2-7; D is ambiguous. CDR1 is SNHLY and CDR2 is FYNNEI in the germline V gene. This CDR3 region has 11 residues. V was trimmed by 2 bases and J by 4 bases, leaving 3 bases between them. The CDR3 is CASSEPYEQYF. DNA for the CDR3: TGTGCCAGCAGTGAACCGTACGAGCAGTACTTC.

This chain uses TRBV28 with TRBJ2-1, with 7 nucleotides matching TRBD1. The CDR3 contains 15 residues. CDR1 and CDR2 (germline): MDHEN, SYDVKM. V trimming: 6 bases; J trimming: 4 bases; junction bases outside the gene matches: 9. CDR3 sequence reads: CASSETGDVYNEQFF. In nucleotides, the CDR3 is TGTGCCAGCAGCGAAACAGGGGACGTTTACAATGAGCAGTTCTTC.

V gene TRBV3-1 (or the pseudogene TRBV3-2) combines with J gene TRBJ2-3, with D possibly TRBD2 on 6 matching bases. The CDR3 spans 16 residues. V was cut by 0 bases and J by 2 bases, with 12 bases left in between. Per the germline V gene, CDR1 is LGHDT and CDR2 is YNNKEL (reference sequence). DNA of the CDR3: TGTGCCAGCAGCCAAGAACTAGCCTTACCCACAGATACGCAGTATTTT. This sequence encodes CASSQELALPTDTQYF.

This sequence joins TRBV5-6 and TRBJ2-6; unclear D gene. Germline lookup yields CDR1 SGHDT and CDR2 YYEEEE. V lost 2 bases, J lost 1 base, and 10 bases lay in between. This CDR3 has 16 amino acids. In DNA form, the CDR3 reads TGTGCCAGCAGCTTCGCCCAGTGGTCTGGGGCCAACGTCCTGACTTTC. Translating it yields CASSFAQWSGANVLTF.

The gene calls are TRBV19 and TRBJ2-7; TRBD1 matches at 10 bases. CDR1 and CDR2 (germline): LNHDA, SQIVND (reference sequence). J gave up 3 bases and V 1 base, and 3 bases lay outside the gene matches. This CDR3 is 15 amino acids long. CDR3: CASSIVGQGVYEQYF. DNA of the CDR3: TGTGCCAGTAGTATAGTCGGACAGGGGGTCTACGAGCAGTACTTC.

V usage is TRBV11-3 and J usage is TRBJ2-7, with a tentative D call TRBD2 (6 bases). V was cut by 5 bases and J by 6 bases, with 23 bases left in between. The germline V gene encodes CDR1 SGHNT and CDR2 YENEEA. The CDR3 runs 16 residues. In DNA, the CDR3 is TGTGCCAGCAGCACCCGGGGACTCCTTCGATGGTCCGAGCAGTACTTC. It yields the protein CASSTRGLLRWSEQYF.

The chain is built from TRBV28 and TRBJ1-1; D remains unclear. V was trimmed by 1 base and J by 0 bases, leaving 6 bases between them. The germline V gene encodes CDR1 MDHEN and CDR2 SYDVKM. This CDR3 is 14 amino acids long. The chain's CDR3 is CASSLYPMNTEAFF. The CDR3 coding sequence is TGTGCCAGCAGTTTATATCCAATGAACACTGAAGCTTTCTTT.

This chain joins TRBV19 and TRBJ2-7, with D possibly TRBD1 on 6 matching bases. V was clipped by 3 bases and J by 4 bases, with 13 bases between them. From germline, CDR1 is LNHDA and CDR2 SQIVND (reference sequence). There are 14 residues in the CDR3. Written as DNA, the CDR3 is TGTGCCAGTAGTATTATGGGGGCGTCTTACGAGCAGTACTTC. As protein: CASSIMGASYEQYF.

This chain connects TRBV28 to TRBJ1-2; D is ambiguous. Germline CDR1 reads MDHEN; CDR2 reads SYDVKM. This CDR3 contains 13 residues. V dropped 3 bases and J dropped 0 bases, with 5 bases sitting between them. The CDR3 region has the DNA TGTGCCAGCAGTTTCGGGGCTAACTATGGCTACACCTTC. It specifies CASSFGANYGYTF.

This chain joins TRBV27 and TRBJ1-5; maybe TRBD1 (5 bases). This CDR3 contains 13 residues. CDR1 and CDR2 from the germline V gene are MNHEY and SMNVEV (reference sequence). Trimming pared 6 bases from V and 4 bases from J, leaving 10 bases between. The DNA of the CDR3 is TGTGCCAGCAGATCAGGGAATAATCAGCCCCAGCATTTT. This codes for CASRSGNNQPQHF.